A single sample gave rise to the 18 T cell receptor beta chains below, sequenced in a study of T-cell reconstitution after alpha-beta-depleted transplantation in children. Unique molecular identifiers were used in preparing the TCRbeta library. TCRdb used MiXCR to reprocess the PCR reads, holding one entry per CDR3 protein. The sample carries around 210,000 distinct CDR3 sequences, roughly 7.1% recorded once. The sample in question was PBMCs, obtained before TCRalphabeta/CD19-depleted stem cell transplant. Receptors originate from a boy between 2 and 15 years old with acute lymphoblastic leukemia, due to receive a stem cell transplant.

At least ten counts were recorded for this clonotype. The chain couples TRBV7-2 to TRBJ2-4, with D unresolved. The CDR3 contains 14 residues. CDR1 and CDR2 from the germline V gene are SGHTA and FQGNSA. V lost 4 bases and J lost 0, with 7 bases in between. CDR3 sequence: CASSSTLAKNIQYF. The CDR3 nucleotides read TGTGCCAGCAGCTCCACTCTAGCCAAAAACATTCAGTACTTC.

The CDR3 protein is CASSHTSSGPEQFF. As DNA, the CDR3 is TGTGCCAGCAGCCACACCTCCTCGGGACCTGAGCAGTTCTTC. The gene calls are TRBV3-1 and TRBJ2-1; D may match TRBD1 or TRBD2 (5 bases each). Germline loops: CDR1 LGHDT, CDR2 YNNKEL (reference sequence). V lost 3 bases to trimming and J lost 9 bases, with 15 bases between them. The CDR3 extends over 14 amino acids.

This clonotype was recorded at least ten times. The rearrangement joins TRBV10-3 to TRBJ2-7; 11 bases align to TRBD1. Germline V gene sequence: CDR1 ENHRY, CDR2 SYGVKD. V trimming: 10 bases; J trimming: 5 bases; junction bases outside the gene matches: 4. The CDR3 length is 12 residues. This chain's CDR3 is CATGQGDHEQYF. CDR3 nucleotide sequence: TGTGCCACGGGACAGGGGGACCACGAGCAGTACTTC.

This clonotype has ten or more counts. V is TRBV28 and J is TRBJ2-7; no definite D call. The CDR3 runs to 11 residues. Trimming removed 5 bases from V and 7 bases from J, with 9 bases in between. Germline loops: CDR1 MDHEN, CDR2 SYDVKM. The CDR3 loop is CASSTPWEQYF. The DNA of the CDR3 is TGTGCCAGCAGTACACCCTGGGAGCAGTACTTC.

On this clonotype itself: No conserved phenylalanine or tryptophan ends this CDR3, so it is likely a read error. This chain joins TRBV11-2 and TRBJ2-7; no clear D. V was cut by 1 base and J by 7 bases, with 14 bases left in between. The CDR3 extends over 14 amino acids. CDR1 and CDR2 from the germline V gene are SGHAT and FQNNGV. The CDR3 bases are TGTGCCAGCAGCTTAGGACTGGATATGTGGGAGCAGTACTAC. This sequence encodes CASSLGLDMWEQYY.

This clonotype was detected ten times or more. This rearrangement joins TRBV7-2 to TRBJ2-7; perhaps TRBD1 as D (5 bases). V lost 4 bases and J 6 bases, leaving 10 bases between the germline ends. The CDR3 extends over 12 amino acids. CDR1 SGHTA and CDR2 FQGNSA come from the germline V gene. The CDR3 DNA reads TGTGCCAGCAGCTACCAGGGATCCGAGCAGTACTTC. Its translation is CASSYQGSEQYF.

This clonotype was detected many times. This sequence joins TRBV28 and TRBJ2-2; D remains ambiguous. In germline, CDR1 is MDHEN, CDR2 SYDVKM. The ends were cut back, 4 bases at V and 6 bases at J, with 6 bases in the middle. The CDR3 loop spans 12 amino acids. CDR3 residues: CASSSGSGELFF. DNA for the CDR3: TGTGCCAGCAGTTCCGGGTCCGGGGAGCTGTTTTTT.

The V and J genes are TRBV13 and TRBJ1-1; D is possibly TRBD1 (5 bases). The V end was cut by 5 bases, the J end by 2 bases, with 15 bases between. CDR3 length: 15 amino acids. The V gene's germline CDR1 is PRHDT and CDR2 FYEKMQ (reference sequence). The CDR3 DNA follows: TGTGCCAGCAGCCCATCGGGACTGATTAACACTGAAGCTTTCTTT. It translates to CASSPSGLINTEAFF.

This clonotype came up many times. This chain joins TRBV7-3 and TRBJ2-2; D gene unclear. Trimming removed 4 bases from V and 5 bases from J, with 5 bases in between. This CDR3 region has 12 residues. Per germline, CDR1 SGHTA and CDR2 FQGTGA. The CDR3 loop reads CASSSRTGELFF. The CDR3 region has the DNA TGTGCCAGCAGCTCTCGGACCGGGGAGCTGTTTTTT.

This clonotype was counted a single time. The rearrangement uses TRBV20-1 and TRBJ2-5; maybe TRBD2 (7 bases). The germline V gene encodes CDR1 DFQATT and CDR2 SNEGSKA (reference sequence). Trimming removed 6 bases at V and 0 bases at J, with 14 bases between. The CDR3 extends over 14 amino acids. The CDR3 DNA is TGCAGTGCCTCAAAGGGGGGGTACCAAGAGACCCAGTACTTC. Protein product: CSASKGGYQETQYF.

This clonotype was picked up many times. The chain recombines TRBV7-3 with TRBJ2-7, with TRBD2 matching over 10 bases. Per germline, CDR1 SGHTA and CDR2 FQGTGA. The CDR3 contains 14 residues. Trimming took 5 bases from V and 0 from J; bases not matched to a gene: 1. This CDR3 reads CASSPSGGSYEQYF. CDR3 nucleotide sequence: TGTGCCAGCAGCCCTAGCGGGGGCTCCTACGAGCAGTACTTC.

This clonotype was seen many times. This chain uses TRBV12-3 or TRBV12-4 with TRBJ2-1; D not resolved. The germline V and J ends were trimmed by 4 bases and 4 bases, with 14 bases remaining between them. The CDR3 is 15 amino acids. This CDR3 is CASSYTDGNYNEQFF. For the CDR3, the DNA is TGTGCCAGCAGTTACACAGATGGAAATTACAATGAGCAGTTCTTC.

This clonotype was counted at least ten times. This rearrangement joins TRBV5-1 to TRBJ2-1; the D is unclear. The CDR3 length is 12 residues. V was clipped by 0 bases and J by 7 bases, with 5 bases between them. Looked up from germline, CDR1 is SGHRS and CDR2 is YFSETQ. The CDR3 protein is CASSLEVNEQFF. In DNA, the CDR3 is TGCGCCAGCAGCTTGGAAGTGAATGAGCAGTTCTTC.

This clonotype was counted ten times or more. The chain recombines TRBV5-1 with TRBJ2-3, with D tentatively TRBD1 (6 bases). The CDR3 totals 16 residues. V dropped 5 bases and J dropped 2 bases, with 18 bases sitting between them. CDR1 and CDR2 from the germline V gene are SGHRS and YFSETQ. The chain's CDR3 is CASRFAGTHHTDTQYF. The CDR3 DNA sequence: TGCGCCAGCAGATTCGCCGGGACACATCACACAGATACGCAGTATTTT.

There are a few counts of this clonotype. This sequence joins TRBV7-9 and TRBJ2-1, with D maybe TRBD2 (7 bases). Germline-derived CDR1 and CDR2 are SEHNR and FQNEAQ (reference sequence). This CDR3 is 15 amino acids long. The CDR3 region has the DNA TGTGCAGGGACGTCGGGGGCGGGAGTGTACAATGAGCAGTTCTTC. Translating gives CAGTSGAGVYNEQFF.

The chain couples TRBV7-2 to TRBJ2-5; TRBD2 might be the D (5 bases). This CDR3 contains 13 residues. V lost 1 base, J lost 5 bases, and 8 bases lay in between. CDR1 and CDR2 from the germline V gene are SGHTA and FQGNSA. The CDR3 region is CASSLERRETQYF. Here the CDR3 DNA reads TGTGCCAGCAGCTTAGAGCGGAGGGAGACCCAGTACTTC.

Regarding this clonotype: Its ends do not fully match the called genes, so a read error is possible. The genes are TRBV24-1 and TRBJ2-1; 13 bases line up with TRBD2. Germline CDR1 reads KGHDR; CDR2 reads SFDVKD. CDR3 length equals 16 residues. The CDR3 region has the DNA TGTTCCACCAGTGGCGGGACTAGCGGGGTCTACAATGAGCAGTTCTTC. This gives the protein CSTSGGTSGVYNEQFF.

V gene TRBV7-9 combines with J gene TRBJ2-5; TRBD1 or TRBD2 may be the D gene (5 bases each). Germline V CDR1 and CDR2: SEHNR, FQNEAQ (reference sequence). The CDR3 consists of 14 residues. The V end was cut by 5 bases, the J end by 2 bases, with 12 bases between. The CDR3 protein is CASSLGPVQETQYF. CDR3 DNA sequence: TGTGCCAGCAGCCTGGGACCGGTACAAGAGACCCAGTACTTC.